This T cell receptor (beta chain) came from a study of blood T cell repertoires in COVID-19. About the study: The United States, Italy and Spain supplied acute and convalescent COVID-19 samples.

Some clones are missing from TCRdb's copy, which holds only in-frame ones; the method was immunoSEQ multiplex PCR. Counted here are about 280,000 clones, roughly 85% occurring once; the ten biggest clones make up approximately 5%. Germline V gives CDR1 MDHEN, CDR2 SYDVKM. The ends lost 4 bases at V and 5 bases at J; junction bases unmatched: 11. The CDR3 extends over 16 amino acids. Sequenced sample: peripheral blood. The rearrangement joins TRBV28 to TRBJ1-5; TRBD1 matches at 7 bases. The source of this sequence is a man aged 50 to 59 with active or convalescent COVID-19. The CDR3: CASSSTHRGMYQPQHF. Written as DNA, the CDR3 is TGTGCCAGCAGTTCTACCCACAGGGGTATGTATCAGCCCCAGCATTTT.